The clone carrying this T cell receptor (beta chain) has more than one count but fewer than ten. Unique molecular identifiers featured in how the TCRbeta library was prepared. TCRdb processed the PCR reads anew with MiXCR; each CDR3 protein has one entry. The sample consists of hundreds of thousands of distinct CDR3 sequences, around 13% of them appearing once. The data originate from a study of T-cell reconstitution after alpha-beta-depleted transplantation in children. The source is a human donor who donated a stem cell graft to a child with combined immunodeficiency. The sequenced sample was PBMCs from the stem cell graft donor, obtained from the stem cell graft.

The CDR3 region has the DNA TGTGCCAGCAGTGATGGCCAGGGGTATCGTGAAAAACTGTTTTTT. This codes for CASSDGQGYREKLFF. The chain uses TRBV25-1 and TRBJ1-4, with D possibly matching TRBD1 (6 bases). CDR3 size: 15 residues. Per the germline V gene, CDR1 is MGHDK and CDR2 is SYGVNS. Trimming left V 3 bases short and J 7 bases short, with 15 bases between.